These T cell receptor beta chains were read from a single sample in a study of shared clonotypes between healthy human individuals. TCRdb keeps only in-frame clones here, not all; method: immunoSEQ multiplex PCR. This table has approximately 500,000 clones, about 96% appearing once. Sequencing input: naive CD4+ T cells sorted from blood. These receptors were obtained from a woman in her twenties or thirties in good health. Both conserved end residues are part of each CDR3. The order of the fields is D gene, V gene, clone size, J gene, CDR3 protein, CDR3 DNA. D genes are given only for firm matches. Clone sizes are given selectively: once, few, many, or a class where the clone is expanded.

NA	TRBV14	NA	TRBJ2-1	CASSQNRLPLNSYNEQFF	TGTGCCAGCAGCCAAAACAGACTACCCCTTAACTCCTACAATGAGCAGTTCTTC
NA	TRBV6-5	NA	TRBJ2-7	CASWPYQGWHYEQYF	TGTGCCAGCTGGCCCTACCAGGGGTGGCACTACGAGCAGTACTTC
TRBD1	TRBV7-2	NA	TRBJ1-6	CASSPDRGNSPLHF	TGTGCCAGCAGCCCGGACAGGGGAAATTCACCCCTCCACTTT
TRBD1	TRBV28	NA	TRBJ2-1	CASSFPLGTGANEQFF	TGTGCCAGCAGTTTCCCCCTTGGGACAGGGGCCAATGAGCAGTTCTTC
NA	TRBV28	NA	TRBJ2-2	CASSLGGTNTGELFF	TGTGCCAGCAGTTTGGGGGGCACAAACACCGGGGAGCTGTTTTTT
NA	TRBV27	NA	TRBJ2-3	CASSQNTDTQYF	TGTGCCAGCAGTCAAAACACAGATACGCAGTATTTT
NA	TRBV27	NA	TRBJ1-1	CASSLTDTNTEAFF	TGTGCCAGCAGTTTGACTGATACGAACACTGAAGCTTTCTTT
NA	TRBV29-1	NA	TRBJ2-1	CSVEDPRSSYNEQFF	TGCAGCGTTGAAGACCCCAGAAGCTCCTACAATGAGCAGTTCTTC
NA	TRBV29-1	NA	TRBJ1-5	CSVRERANQPQHF	TGCAGCGTTAGGGAGAGGGCCAATCAGCCCCAGCATTTT
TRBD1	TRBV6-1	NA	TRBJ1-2	CASSEGRGPGYTF	TGTGCCAGCAGTGAGGGCAGGGGGCCTGGCTACACCTTC
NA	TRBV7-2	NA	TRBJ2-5	CASSFWRAETQYF	TGTGCCAGCAGCTTTTGGAGGGCCGAGACCCAGTACTTC
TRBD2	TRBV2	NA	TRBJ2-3	CASSAGLAGDTQYF	TGTGCCAGCAGTGCGGGACTAGCGGGAGATACGCAGTATTTT
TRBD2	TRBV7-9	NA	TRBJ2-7	CASSTSGSYEQYF	TGTGCCAGCAGTACTAGCGGATCCTACGAGCAGTACTTC
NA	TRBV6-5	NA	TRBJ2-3	CASSYSMQGGTDTQYF	TGTGCCAGCAGTTACTCGATGCAGGGTGGCACAGATACGCAGTATTTT
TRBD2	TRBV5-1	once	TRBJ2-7	CASSPTGTSAEQYF	TGCGCCAGCAGCCCAACTGGGACTAGCGCCGAGCAGTACTTC
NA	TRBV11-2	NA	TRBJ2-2	CASSFGSGYTGELFF	TGTGCCAGCAGCTTTGGAAGCGGATACACCGGGGAGCTGTTTTTT
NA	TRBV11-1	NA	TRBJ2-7	CASSLDGTTLSYEQYF	TGTGCCAGCAGCTTAGATGGGACAACTCTCTCCTACGAGCAGTACTTC
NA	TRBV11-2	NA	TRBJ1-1	CASSFSAGTNTEAFF	TGTGCCAGCAGCTTTTCCGCAGGGACGAACACTGAAGCTTTCTTT
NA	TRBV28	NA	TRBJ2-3	CASSLLGGGNTDTQYF	TGTGCCAGCAGTTTACTTGGAGGCGGGAACACAGATACGCAGTATTTT
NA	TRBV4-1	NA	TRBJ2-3	CASSQGSILGPGSTDTQYF	TGCGCCAGCAGCCAAGGAAGTATTTTAGGGCCGGGGAGCACAGATACGCAGTATTTT
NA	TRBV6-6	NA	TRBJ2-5	CASSYGEIQETQYF	TGTGCCAGCAGTTACGGCGAAATCCAAGAGACCCAGTACTTC
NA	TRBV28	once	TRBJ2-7	CASSLRFYEQYF	TGTGCCAGCAGCTTACGGTTCTACGAGCAGTACTTC
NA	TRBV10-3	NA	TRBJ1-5	CAISGGGGSNQPQHF	TGTGCCATCAGTGGAGGGGGGGGGTCCAATCAGCCCCAGCATTTT
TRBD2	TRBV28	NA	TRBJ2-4	CASSPGTSGILAKNIQYF	TGTGCCAGCAGTCCCGGGACTAGCGGGATACTAGCCAAAAACATTCAGTACTTC
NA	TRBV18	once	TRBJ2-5	CASSSRLSGGATETQYF	TGTGCCAGCTCATCTAGGTTGTCCGGGGGCGCAACTGAGACCCAGTACTTC
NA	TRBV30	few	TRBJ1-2	CAWSVLNYGYTF	TGTGCCTGGAGTGTACTAAACTATGGCTACACCTTC
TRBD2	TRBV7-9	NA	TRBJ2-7	CASSLAEAGGSYEQYF	TGTGCCAGCAGCTTAGCGGAGGCGGGGGGATCCTACGAGCAGTACTTC
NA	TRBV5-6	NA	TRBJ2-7	CASSTHYEQYF	TGTGCCAGCAGCACCCACTACGAGCAGTACTTC
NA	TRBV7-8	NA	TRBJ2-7	CASSPLYEQYF	TGTGCCAGCAGCCCACTATACGAGCAGTACTTC
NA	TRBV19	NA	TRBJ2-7	CASSNGYEQYF	TGTGCCAGTAGTAATGGTTACGAGCAGTACTTC
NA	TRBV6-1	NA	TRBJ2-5	CASRAGLLETQYF	TGTGCCAGCAGAGCAGGACTATTGGAGACCCAGTACTTC
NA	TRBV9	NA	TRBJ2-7	CASSTTPWGRQYF	TGTGCCAGCAGCACCACCCCTTGGGGGAGGCAGTACTTC
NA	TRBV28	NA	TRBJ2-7	CASSLLALPFEQYF	TGTGCCAGCAGTTTACTCGCCCTCCCTTTCGAGCAGTACTTC
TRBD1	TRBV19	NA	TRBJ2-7	CASSIEGYEQGYYEQYF	TGCGCCAGTAGTATAGAAGGCTATGAACAGGGGTACTACGAGCAGTACTTC
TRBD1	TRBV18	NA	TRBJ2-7	CASSPDRGQQYF	TGTGCCAGCTCACCGGACAGGGGGCAGCAGTACTTC
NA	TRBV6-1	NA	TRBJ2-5	CASSEAGMGETQYF	TGTGCCAGCAGTGAAGCGGGGATGGGGGAGACCCAGTACTTC
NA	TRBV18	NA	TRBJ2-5	CASSSRASETQYF	TGTGCCAGCTCATCCCGGGCCTCAGAGACCCAGTACTTC
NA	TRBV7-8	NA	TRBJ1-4	CASRSGLGKLFF	TGTGCCAGCAGATCCGGATTGGGAAAACTGTTTTTT
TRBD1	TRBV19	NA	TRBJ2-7	CASGKGGLDYEQYF	TGTGCCAGTGGGAAAGGGGGCTTGGACTACGAGCAGTACTTC
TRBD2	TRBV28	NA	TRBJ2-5	CASGTSGSRETQYF	TGTGCCAGCGGAACTAGCGGGAGTCGGGAGACCCAGTACTTC
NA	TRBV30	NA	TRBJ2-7	CAWSDGSRYEQYF	TGTGCCTGGAGTGACGGGAGCAGATACGAGCAGTACTTC
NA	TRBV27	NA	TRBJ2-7	CASSLRKASDYEQYF	TGTGCCAGCAGTTTAAGGAAGGCTTCCGACTACGAGCAGTACTTC
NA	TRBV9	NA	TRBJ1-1	CASSPRGASLNTEAFF	TGTGCCAGCAGCCCCCGGGGCGCCAGCCTGAACACTGAAGCTTTCTTT
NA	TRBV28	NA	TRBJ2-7	CASSFSGVGTASYEQYF	TGTGCCAGCAGTTTCTCGGGAGTGGGGACAGCCTCCTACGAGCAGTACTTC
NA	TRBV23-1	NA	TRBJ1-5	CASSQPRGNQPQHF	TGCGCCAGCAGTCAACCCAGGGGTAATCAGCCCCAGCATTTT
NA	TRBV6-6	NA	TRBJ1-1	CASSYGSMNTEAFF	TGTGCCAGCAGTTACGGCAGCATGAACACTGAAGCTTTCTTT
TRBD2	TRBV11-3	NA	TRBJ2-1	CASSNPRLAGVPNEQFF	TGTGCCAGCTCAAATCCGCGACTAGCGGGAGTCCCTAATGAGCAGTTCTTC
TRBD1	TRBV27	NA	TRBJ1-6	CASSFRGRGSSPLHF	TGTGCCAGCAGTTTCCGCGGCAGGGGGAGTTCACCCCTCCACTTT
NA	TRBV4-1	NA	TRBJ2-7	CASSLARGSSYEQYF	TGCGCCAGCAGCCTCGCTAGGGGGAGCTCCTACGAGCAGTACTTC
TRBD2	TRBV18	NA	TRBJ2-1	CASSALTSHKQFF	TGTGCCAGCTCAGCCCTGACTAGCCACAAGCAGTTCTTC
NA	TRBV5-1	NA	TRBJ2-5	CASSPNWGTQETQYF	TGCGCCAGCAGTCCTAATTGGGGGACCCAAGAGACCCAGTACTTC
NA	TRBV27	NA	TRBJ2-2	CASSFSGNTGELFF	TGTGCCAGCAGTTTTTCCGGGAACACCGGGGAGCTGTTTTTT
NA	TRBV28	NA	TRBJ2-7	CASSFRGVAEQYF	TGTGCCAGCAGTTTTAGGGGGGTTGCCGAGCAGTACTTC
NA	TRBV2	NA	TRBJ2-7	CASSESPATYEQYF	TGTGCCAGCAGTGAAAGCCCAGCAACCTACGAGCAGTACTTC
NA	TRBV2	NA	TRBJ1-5	CASMSDSNQPQHF	TGTGCCAGCATGTCAGATAGCAATCAGCCCCAGCATTTT